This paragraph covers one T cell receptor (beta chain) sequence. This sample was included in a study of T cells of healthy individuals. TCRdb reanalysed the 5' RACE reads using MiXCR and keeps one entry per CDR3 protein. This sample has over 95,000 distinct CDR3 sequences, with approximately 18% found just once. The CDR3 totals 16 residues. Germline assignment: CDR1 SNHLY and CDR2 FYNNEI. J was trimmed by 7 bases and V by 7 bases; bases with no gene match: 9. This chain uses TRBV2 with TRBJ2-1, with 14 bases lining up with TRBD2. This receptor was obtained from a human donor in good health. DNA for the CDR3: TGTGCCAGCACCAGACTAGCGGGAGGGCCCTCGAATGAGCAGTTCTTC. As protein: CASTRLAGGPSNEQFF.